This is a list of T cell receptor beta chains from one sample in a study of T cell changes during pregnancy in multiple sclerosis. Generated by immunoSEQ multiplex PCR, the TCRdb table keeps only in-frame clones and is missing some. The sample lists approximately 50,000 clones, about 94% occurring once. This sample comprised CD4+ T cells from peripheral blood mononuclear cells, obtained after pregnancy. The receptors derive from a female donor with multiple sclerosis, enrolled in a pregnancy study. The CDR3 runs from the conserved cysteine through the conserved F or W. A D gene is named only where the DNA matches it firmly. Some rows have no size entry. The others give once, few or many, or a class for an expanded clone.

cdr3_nt cdr3_aa d_call j_call v_call clone_size
TGTGCCAGCAGTCGGGACAGTATTCAAGAGACCCAGTACTTC CASSRDSIQETQYF TRBD1 TRBJ2-5 TRBV7-2 -
TGCGCCAGCAGAAACGCGGCGGCGGCCAACGTCCTGACTTTC CASRNAAAANVLTF - TRBJ2-6 TRBV5-1 -
TGTGCCAGCAGCTTAGTCGGGACAGGTTCCTACGAGCAGTACTTC CASSLVGTGSYEQYF TRBD1 TRBJ2-7 TRBV7-2 -
TGCGCCAGCAGCGCTTACGGGGAGGCGAACACCGGGGAGCTGTTTTTT CASSAYGEANTGELFF - TRBJ2-2 TRBV5-1 few
TGCGCCAGCAGCCGACAGGGGTTTGGAAACACCATATATTTT CASSRQGFGNTIYF TRBD1 TRBJ1-3 TRBV5-1 -
TGTGCCAGCAGACACGGACTAGCGGGAGCCCATGAGCAGTTCTTC CASRHGLAGAHEQFF TRBD2 TRBJ2-1 TRBV27 -
TGTGCCAGCAGCAAGAGACAGGGTGAAAAACTGTTTTTT CASSKRQGEKLFF - TRBJ1-4 TRBV21-1 -
TGCGCCAGCAGCCAAGTTCTAGCGTCGGATGAGCAGTTCTTC CASSQVLASDEQFF - TRBJ2-1 TRBV4-1 -
TGTGCCAGCAGCCCTATTCAGGGAGGAAATGGCTACACCTTC CASSPIQGGNGYTF - TRBJ1-2 TRBV7-2 -
TGTGCCAGCAGATCACGGGGAGGAAAACACTACGAGCAGTACTTC CASRSRGGKHYEQYF - TRBJ2-7 TRBV6-5 -
TGTGCCAGCAAGAGGGGGGGGTTTAGCGGCTCTGGGGCCAACGTCCTGACTTTC CASKRGGFSGSGANVLTF - TRBJ2-6 TRBV27 -
TGTGCCAGCAGTTACGAGCCCAGGGGCAGGAGCAATCAGCCCCAGCATTTT CASSYEPRGRSNQPQHF - TRBJ1-5 TRBV6-7 -
TGTGCCAGTAGTCTTCGCGGGGGGAACACCGGGGAGCTGTTTTTT CASSLRGGNTGELFF TRBD2 TRBJ2-2 TRBV19 -
TGTGCCAGCAGTCACTCGGGACAGTCCTACGAGCAGTACTTC CASSHSGQSYEQYF TRBD1 TRBJ2-7 TRBV6-5 -
TGTGCCAGCAGCGAAAGGACAGGGAAAGGACCCGAGCAGTACTTC CASSERTGKGPEQYF TRBD1 TRBJ2-7 TRBV5-5 -
TGTGCCAGCAGCTTATACCGGACTAGCGGGAGGGCCGGACGTGGCGAGCAGTACTTC CASSLYRTSGRAGRGEQYF TRBD2 TRBJ2-7 TRBV7-2 once
TGTGCCAGCAGTGAAGAGAAGGGACAGGGGGCCGGCAATGAGCAGTTCTTC CASSEEKGQGAGNEQFF TRBD1 TRBJ2-1 TRBV6-1 -
TGTGCCAGCAGCTTCTTTACAGGGAACACTGAAGCTTTCTTT CASSFFTGNTEAFF - TRBJ1-1 TRBV11-2 -
TGCGCCAGCAGCCAAAGCCGGGGCTACAATGAGCAGTTCTTC CASSQSRGYNEQFF - TRBJ2-1 TRBV4-1 -
TGTGCCAGCAGCGTCGGGACAGTCGAACGAGAGACCCAGTACTTC CASSVGTVERETQYF TRBD1 TRBJ2-5 TRBV7-9 -
TGTGCCAGCAGCTTGGACAGGGGAGTGACAGATACGCAGTATTTT CASSLDRGVTDTQYF TRBD1 TRBJ2-3 TRBV5-4 -
TGTGCCAGCAGCGGCGGGACTAGCGGGAGGGCGGGCACAGATACGCAGTATTTT CASSGGTSGRAGTDTQYF TRBD2 TRBJ2-3 TRBV9 -
TGTGCCAGCAGCATTATCACTAGCTCCTACAATGAGCAGTTCTTC CASSIITSSYNEQFF - TRBJ2-1 TRBV7-9 -
TGTGCCAGCAGTTTCGGACAGGGGGTTTACAATGAGCAGTTCTTC CASSFGQGVYNEQFF TRBD1 TRBJ2-1 TRBV6-5 once
TGTGCCTGGAGTGTGCAGGGGGCACCCAATCAGCCCCAGCATTTT CAWSVQGAPNQPQHF TRBD1 TRBJ1-5 TRBV30 -
TGTGCCAGTAGTAGACAGGCGATCTACACCGGGGAGCTGTTTTTT CASSRQAIYTGELFF - TRBJ2-2 TRBV19 -
TGCGCCAGCAGCCAACCCGCGGGGGACAGGCGAAACTATGGCTACACCTTC CASSQPAGDRRNYGYTF TRBD1 TRBJ1-2 TRBV4-1 -
TGTGCCAGCAGCTTAACAGGGGCTATCACAGATACGCAGTATTTT CASSLTGAITDTQYF TRBD1 TRBJ2-3 TRBV7-8 -
TGTGCCAGCAGTCTACAGGGAACCCTGAAAGCTTTCTTT CASSLQGTLKAFF - TRBJ1-1 TRBV5-4 -
TGTGCCAGTAGTATGAGACTAGCGGCAACCTACAATGAGCAGTTCTTC CASSMRLAATYNEQFF TRBD2 TRBJ2-1 TRBV19 -
TGTGCCAGCAGTTTAGACAGCCTTAGGGGGTCGAACGGCTACACCTTC CASSLDSLRGSNGYTF - TRBJ1-2 TRBV28 -
TGTGCCAGCAGTTTGCATGGGGGCGGGAACACTGAAGCTTTCTTT CASSLHGGGNTEAFF - TRBJ1-1 TRBV28 -
TGCGCCAGCAGCAAGACTAGCGGGGCCTACAATGAGCAGTTCTTC CASSKTSGAYNEQFF TRBD2 TRBJ2-1 TRBV5-1 -
TGCAGCGTTGCGTTGGCTAGACTAAAGAGCTCCTACAATGAGCAGTTCTTC CSVALARLKSSYNEQFF - TRBJ2-1 TRBV29-1 -
TGCGCCAGCAGCCCACAGGGCACAGATACGCAGTATTTT CASSPQGTDTQYF - TRBJ2-3 TRBV5-1 -
TGTGCCAGCAGCTTCGGGACAGGACAAAACTATGGCTACACCTTC CASSFGTGQNYGYTF TRBD1 TRBJ1-2 TRBV28 -
TGTGCCAGCAGGGGTGGGACAGTCACTGAAGCTTTCTTT CASRGGTVTEAFF TRBD1 TRBJ1-1 TRBV25-1 -
TGCGCCAGCAGCGGATACAGGGGGCCGGGCTATGGCTACACCTTC CASSGYRGPGYGYTF TRBD1 TRBJ1-2 TRBV5-1 once
TGTGCCAGCAGCTTGCAGGGTGGGACCGGGGAGCTGTTTTTT CASSLQGGTGELFF - TRBJ2-2 TRBV5-6 -
TGCAGCGTTTCCGACGGAGCCTACGAGCAGTACTTC CSVSDGAYEQYF - TRBJ2-7 TRBV29-1 -
TGTGCCAGCAGACCCGGGACTAGCGGGAGGAATGAGCAGTTCTTC CASRPGTSGRNEQFF TRBD2 TRBJ2-1 TRBV7-9 -
TGTGCCAGCAGTTTTAATACAGGGGGCTCGTACACTGAAGCTTTCTTT CASSFNTGGSYTEAFF TRBD1 TRBJ1-1 TRBV6-6 -
TGTGCCAGCAGCTTGGCCATGAAGCGGGAGTTGGATGAGCAGTTCTTC CASSLAMKRELDEQFF TRBD2 TRBJ2-1 TRBV5-6 -
TGCGCCAGCAGCCGTTCAGGGACAGGGGACGAGCAGTACTTC CASSRSGTGDEQYF TRBD1 TRBJ2-7 TRBV4-1 -
TGCGCCAGCAGACTGAGCGGGACCACCTACGAGCAGTACTTC CASRLSGTTYEQYF TRBD2 TRBJ2-7 TRBV5-1 -